This TCR beta chain was obtained from a study of blood T cell repertoires in COVID-19. Repertoires were generated with immunoSEQ multiplex PCR, while TCRdb's copy carries only in-frame clones and drops some. The table lists approximately 150,000 clones, roughly 84% of them singletons, with approximately 18% in the top ten. CDR1 and CDR2 from the germline V gene are MNHNS and SASEGT. The CDR3 sequence is 17 residues long. The junction had 8 bases not matched to a gene; V was cut back by 2 bases and J by 1 base. The origin of this receptor is a man in his 60s who had recovered from COVID-19. The sequenced material came from PBMCs or T cells enriched from blood (not recorded which). The chain couples TRBV6-1 to TRBJ2-3; 8 bases align to TRBD2. The CDR3 nucleotides are TGTGCCAGCAGTGAATGGGGCGGGGGGTTCGGCACAGATACGCAGTATTTT. It is translated as CASSEWGGGFGTDTQYF.